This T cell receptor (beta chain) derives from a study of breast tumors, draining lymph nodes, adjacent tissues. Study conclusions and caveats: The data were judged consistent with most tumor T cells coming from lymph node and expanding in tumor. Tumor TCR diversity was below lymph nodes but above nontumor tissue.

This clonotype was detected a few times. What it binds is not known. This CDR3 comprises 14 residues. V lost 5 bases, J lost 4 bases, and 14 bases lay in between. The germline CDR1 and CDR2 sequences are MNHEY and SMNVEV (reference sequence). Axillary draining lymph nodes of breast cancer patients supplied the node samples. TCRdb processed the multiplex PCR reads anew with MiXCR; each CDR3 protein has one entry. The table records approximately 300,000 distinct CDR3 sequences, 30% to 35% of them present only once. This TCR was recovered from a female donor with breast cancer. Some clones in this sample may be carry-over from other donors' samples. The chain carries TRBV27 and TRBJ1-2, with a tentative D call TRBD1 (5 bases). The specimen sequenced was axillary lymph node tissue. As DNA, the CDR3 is TGTGCCAGCAGTGACGGGGGGGGTGCCTATGGCTACACCTTC. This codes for CASSDGGGAYGYTF.